A few counts support the clone carrying this TCR beta chain. Its specificity is not known. Using its own MiXCR run on the reads, TCRdb lists one record per CDR3 protein. This sample yields approximately 990,000 distinct CDR3 sequences, of which more than 25% are seen a single time; around 15% belongs to the top ten. This specimen belongs to a study of T cell repertoires in cytomegalovirus infection. Study-level information: It was recently identified HLA-C-restricted and well-studied HLA-B-restricted CMV epitopes that the study used. From public TCR beta signatures came an indication of both CMV infection and matching HLA type.

Trimming removed 1 base from V and 0 bases from J, with 13 bases in between. CDR3 length equals 16 residues. Per germline, CDR1 DFQATT and CDR2 SNEGSKA (reference sequence). V usage is TRBV20-1 and J usage is TRBJ1-3; D may be TRBD1 (5 bases). Source: cultured CD8+ T cells from PBMCs, taken from culture after CMV antigen stimulation. The TCR comes from a human donor in good health (CMV status not recorded). Some clones in this sample may be carry-over from other donors' samples. This CDR3 reads CSARGLADSSGNTIYF. The CDR3 nucleotides read TGCAGTGCTAGAGGTTTAGCCGACAGCTCTGGAAACACCATATATTTT.